This TCR beta chain derives from a study of T-cell memory formation after mild COVID-19. The germline V gene encodes CDR1 MNHNY and CDR2 SVGAGI (reference sequence). Trimming removed 10 bases at V and 8 bases at J, with 9 bases between. The CDR3 sequence is 10 residues long. Study findings and constraints: A second wave expanding day 15 to 37 was CD4+-biased; contracting clones were balanced.

MiXCR was run by TCRdb on the 5' RACE reads, yielding one entry per CDR3 protein. The sample lists around 130,000 distinct CDR3 sequences; around 6.3% were seen once. This clonotype was observed at least ten times. Its antigen is unidentified. Material: PBMCs or a T cell subset sorted from them (not recorded which). The chain employs TRBV6-6 and TRBJ2-1; D possibly corresponds to TRBD2 (6 bases). The origin of this receptor is an adult woman who had mild COVID-19 (a few samples of this study predate the infection). Cell type and time point are not known. The CDR3 nucleotides read TGTGCCACCGGGAGAGATGAGCAGTTCTTC. It yields the protein CATGRDEQFF.